A selection of T cell receptor beta chains follows, all from one sample in a study of shared clonotypes between healthy human individuals. Generated by immunoSEQ multiplex PCR, the TCRdb table keeps only in-frame clones and is missing some. The table records 850,000 to 1,200,000 clones, under 80% of them present only once. The sequenced sample was memory CD4+ T cells sorted from blood. The receptors were sampled from a man aged 18-30 years in good health. The CDR3 runs from the conserved cysteine through the conserved F or W. D genes are given only for firm matches. The size of a clone is reported for some rows only, either as once, few or many, or as a class for expanded clones.

cdr3_length	d_call	clone_size	v_call	j_call	cdr3_aa	cdr3_nt
14	.	few	TRBV10-1	TRBJ1-1	CASSVYRGGTEAFF	TGCGCCAGCAGTGTTTACCGAGGGGGGACTGAAGCTTTCTTT
16	TRBD2	few	TRBV2	TRBJ2-1	CASSLSSGSSYNEQFF	TGTGCCAGCAGCCTCTCTAGCGGAAGCTCCTACAATGAGCAGTTCTTC
12	.	.	TRBV19	TRBJ1-1	CASKGGNTEAFF	TGTGCCAGTAAGGGGGGGAACACTGAAGCTTTCTTT
13	.	few	TRBV30	TRBJ1-1	CASRGEGYTEAFF	TGTGCCTCCCGAGGGGAGGGGTACACTGAAGCTTTCTTT
15	.	.	TRBV6-1	TRBJ1-6	CASSEKRADNSPLHF	TGTGCCAGCAGTGAAAAGAGAGCCGATAATTCACCCCTCCACTTT
16	.	.	TRBV11-2	TRBJ2-7	CASSLVSGTGSYEQYF	TGTGCCAGCAGCTTAGTCTCGGGGACTGGGTCCTACGAGCAGTACTTC
15	.	.	TRBV5-6	TRBJ1-1	CASSFDGYLNTEAFF	TGTGCCAGCAGCTTTGATGGTTACCTGAACACTGAAGCTTTCTTT
17	.	once	TRBV4-2	TRBJ2-6	CASSQELTLSGANVLTF	TGTGCCAGCAGCCAAGAACTGACCCTCTCTGGGGCCAACGTCCTGACTTTC
16	.	.	TRBV5-8	TRBJ2-2	CASSTRQETNTGELFF	TGTGCCAGCAGCACTCGACAGGAAACGAACACCGGGGAGCTGTTTTTT
15	.	few	TRBV30	TRBJ1-3	CAWSRSYGGEATIYF	TGTGCCTGGAGTCGTAGTTACGGGGGTGAGGCCACCATATATTTT